The clone carrying this TCR beta chain was seen only a few times. Its antigen is unknown. This record comes from a study of radiotherapy plus CTLA-4 blockade in lung cancer. General study findings and limits: Together with interferon-beta, which increased in serum after radiation, early dynamic changes in blood T cell clones were reportedly the best predictors of response.

Profiling relied on immunoSEQ multiplex PCR, and the TCRdb table lists in-frame clones only, not all of them. The table shows roughly 80,000 clones, with around 81% occurring only once. Germline V CDR1 and CDR2: SEHNR, FQNEAQ (reference sequence). Deletions cut 5 bases from V and 8 bases from J, with 12 bases between. The CDR3 extends over 12 amino acids. The origin of this receptor is a human donor with non-small cell lung cancer who had a partial response to radiotherapy plus ipilimumab. Some clones in this sample may be carry-over from other donors' samples. Sequenced here: peripheral blood, sampled from a patient treated with radiotherapy plus ipilimumab. The chain uses TRBV7-9 and TRBJ1-2, with D uncertain. CDR3 in amino acids: CASSPLEGGYTF. Written as DNA, the CDR3 is TGTGCCAGCAGCCCCCTCGAGGGAGGCTACACCTTC.